The next 26 T cell receptor beta chains were all read from a single sample in a study of T-cell memory formation after mild COVID-19. One entry per CDR3 protein results from TCRdb running MiXCR on the 5' RACE reads. The sample lists around 300,000 distinct CDR3 sequences; approximately 7.6% were seen once. Input material: PBMCs or a T cell subset sorted from them (not recorded which). Receptor source: a young man who had mild COVID-19 (a few samples of this study predate the infection). Cell type and time point are not known.

The sample holds a few counts of this clonotype. The gene calls are TRBV6-1 and TRBJ2-7; D is possibly TRBD1 or TRBD2 (6 bases each). Germline lookup yields CDR1 MNHNS and CDR2 SASEGT. The germline V and J ends were trimmed by 6 bases and 2 bases, with 26 bases remaining between them. The CDR3 is made up of 18 amino acids. The CDR3 spells CASRYLDGGGTLPYEQYV. For the CDR3, the DNA is TGTGCCAGCAGGTACCTTGACGGAGGGGGGACCTTGCCCTACGAGCAGTACGTC.

This clonotype was seen a few times. CDR3 amino acids: CASSPSRDNEQFF. CDR3 DNA sequence: TGTGCCAGCTCACCAAGTAGGGACAATGAGCAGTTCTTC. This sequence joins TRBV18 and TRBJ2-1; D call uncertain. Germline values: CDR1 KGHSH, CDR2 LQKENI. V lost 2 bases to trimming and J lost 5 bases, with 7 bases between them. CDR3 length equals 13 residues.

The CDR3: CSVDVWENTEAFF. The CDR3 DNA reads as TGCAGCGTTGACGTTTGGGAGAACACTGAAGCTTTCTTT. This chain joins TRBV29-1 and TRBJ1-1; no clear D. Germline V gene lookup returns CDR1 SQVTM and CDR2 ANQGSEA. The germline V and J ends were trimmed by 3 bases and 1 base, with 9 bases remaining between them. The CDR3 is 13 residues long.

This clonotype was seen at least ten times. The J gene is TRBJ2-1, the V gene TRBV3-1; possibly TRBD2 for D (5 bases). The CDR3 has 17 amino acids. Germline loops: CDR1 LGHDT, CDR2 YNNKEL (reference sequence). V was trimmed by 1 base and J by 3 bases, leaving 16 bases between them. The chain's CDR3 is CASSQVGPSRVYNEQFF. For the CDR3, the DNA is TGTGCCAGCAGCCAAGTCGGGCCCTCGAGGGTCTACAATGAGCAGTTCTTC.

This clonotype appeared many times. The chain recombines TRBV12-3 or TRBV12-4 with TRBJ2-7; D may be TRBD1 or TRBD2 (5 bases each). The CDR3 has 13 residues. Trimming removed 6 bases from V and 7 bases from J, with 16 bases in between. CDR3 coding DNA: TGTGCCAGCAGGCCGTCCGGGGCCGGGGAGCAGTACTTC. Translated: CASRPSGAGEQYF.

V gene TRBV4-3 combines with J gene TRBJ1-2; D possibly corresponds to TRBD1 (6 bases). This CDR3 is built from 18 residues. V was shortened by 1 base and J by 1 base, with 19 bases between the two germline ends. The germline V gene has CDR1 LGHNA and CDR2 YSLEER. The CDR3 loop is CASSQGVLFGGGNYGYTF. Written as DNA, the CDR3 is TGCGCCAGCAGCCAAGGGGTGTTGTTCGGAGGGGGTAACTATGGCTACACCTTC.

This clonotype has at least ten counts. V gene TRBV15 combines with J gene TRBJ2-3, with 8 bases identical to TRBD1. The V gene's germline CDR1 is LNHNV and CDR2 YYDKDF (reference sequence). V was pared by 1 base and J by 4 bases, with 7 bases of the junction left unmatched. The CDR3 sequence is 16 residues long. For the CDR3, the DNA is TGTGCCACCAGCAGAGGGACAGGGCGGATTGCAGATACGCAGTATTTT. Amino acid sequence: CATSRGTGRIADTQYF.

Ten or more counts support this clonotype. This sequence joins TRBV5-5 and TRBJ1-5; TRBD1 matches at 8 bases. This CDR3 has 16 residues. V dropped 0 bases and J dropped 3; count of bases not matched to a gene: 5. Germline V lookup: CDR1 SGHKS, CDR2 YYEKEE (reference sequence). The chain's CDR3 is CASSLVHRGDNQPQHF. In DNA form, the CDR3 reads TGTGCCAGCAGCTTGGTTCACAGGGGGGACAATCAGCCCCAGCATTTT.

This clonotype was counted a few times. The chain has TRBV20-1 and TRBJ2-5; perhaps TRBD1 as D (5 bases). The CDR3 is 12 residues long. The V and J ends lost 6 bases and 2 bases respectively, with 10 bases between them. Germline V gene data show CDR1 as DFQATT and CDR2 as SNEGSKA (reference sequence). CDR3 DNA: TGCAGTGCCCATGGGGCTCAAGAGACCCAGTACTTC. Translating gives CSAHGAQETQYF.

This clonotype was observed at least ten times. V usage is TRBV4-2 and J usage is TRBJ1-6; D not resolved. Germline V gives CDR1 LGHNA, CDR2 YNFKEQ. CDR3 length equals 15 residues. V was clipped by 0 bases and J by 13 bases, with 16 bases between them. CDR3 in amino acids: CASSQDPGPEEPLHF. CDR3 nucleotides: TGTGCCAGCAGCCAAGATCCCGGTCCGGAGGAGCCCCTCCACTTT.

This chain joins TRBV20-1 and TRBJ2-4; 7 bases line up with TRBD2. Losses at the gene ends were 2 bases for V and 0 bases for J; bases not matched to a gene: 13. This CDR3 has 18 residues. Germline V gene sequence: CDR1 DFQATT, CDR2 SNEGSKA (reference sequence). The CDR3 loop reads CSARRRGNGRIAKNIQYF. CDR3 nucleotides: TGCAGTGCTAGAAGGCGGGGGAACGGAAGGATAGCCAAAAACATTCAGTACTTC.

This clonotype was seen ten or more times. The V call is TRBV25-1, the J call TRBJ2-1; 8 nucleotides align to TRBD1. This CDR3 comprises 13 residues. Trimming at V came to 7 bases and at J to 10 bases, leaving 9 bases not matched to a gene. The germline V gene encodes CDR1 MGHDK and CDR2 SYGVNS. CDR3: CASTPPDRGEQFF. CDR3 DNA sequence: TGTGCCAGCACCCCCCCCGACAGGGGAGAGCAGTTCTTC.

This clonotype has ten or more counts. The chain combines TRBV27 with TRBJ2-5, with D possibly being TRBD1 or TRBD2 (5 bases each). Looked up from germline, CDR1 is MNHEY and CDR2 is SMNVEV (reference sequence). The CDR3 is 17 residues long. Trimming shortened V by 5 bases and J by 7 bases, and 26 bases separated the two germline ends. CDR3 in DNA: TGTGCCAGCAGTCCCTCGCGCTGGACGTCCGGTGGGGGGACCCAGTACTTC. Translation gives CASSPSRWTSGGGTQYF.

The V gene is TRBV7-3, the J gene TRBJ2-6; D call uncertain. Germline V gene data show CDR1 as SGHTA and CDR2 as FQGTGA. V lost 2 bases to trimming and J lost 2 bases, with 13 bases between them. The CDR3 consists of 17 residues. CDR3 in DNA: TGTGCCAGCAGCTTAGTCGCCAGGTCAACTGGGGCCAACGTCCTGACTTTC. This gives the protein CASSLVARSTGANVLTF. Complete variable domain (other parts from reference TRBV7-3 and TRBJ2-6): GAGVSQTPSNKVTEKGKYVELRCDPISGHTALYWYRQSLGQGPEFLIYFQGTGAADDSGLPNDRFFAVRPEGSVSTLKIQRTERGDSAVYLCASSLVARSTGANVLTFGAGSRLTVL.

This clonotype was observed a few times. The chain recombines TRBV7-9 with TRBJ2-5, with D maybe TRBD2 (6 bases). The CDR3 is made up of 14 amino acids. Trimming removed 5 bases at V and 2 bases at J, with 12 bases between. CDR1 and CDR2 (germline): SEHNR, FQNEAQ (reference sequence). Here the CDR3 reads CASSAGLIQETQYF. The CDR3 region has the DNA TGTGCCAGCAGCGCGGGACTCATACAAGAGACCCAGTACTTC.

This clonotype has only a few counts. V is TRBV24-1 and J is TRBJ2-3; D call uncertain. The CDR3 loop spans 13 amino acids. Germline V gene lookup returns CDR1 KGHDR and CDR2 SFDVKD. Trimming pared 5 bases from V and 6 bases from J, leaving 11 bases between. CDR3: CATSGWEGDTQYF. DNA of the CDR3: TGTGCCACCAGTGGGTGGGAAGGGGATACGCAGTATTTT.

This clonotype was picked up many times. The V gene is TRBV5-1, the J gene TRBJ2-2; D is unclear. The CDR3 consists of 13 residues. CDR1 SGHRS and CDR2 YFSETQ come from the germline V gene. Between the trimmed V and J ends, which lost 0 bases and 3 bases, there was a span of 3 bases. The CDR3: CASSLADTGELFF. The CDR3 DNA follows: TGCGCCAGCAGCTTGGCGGACACCGGGGAGCTGTTTTTT.

This rearrangement joins TRBV4-3 to TRBJ2-2; D is perhaps TRBD1 or TRBD2 (5 bases each). The CDR3 length is 14 residues. Trimming took off 0 bases at V and 9 bases at J, with 11 bases between the two ends. Looked up from germline, CDR1 is LGHNA and CDR2 is YSLEER. CDR3 in amino acids: CASSQDDGAWELFF. For the CDR3, the DNA is TGCGCCAGCAGCCAAGATGACGGGGCCTGGGAGCTGTTTTTT.

This clonotype was counted between two and nine times. The chain carries TRBV7-3 and TRBJ2-1; D is unclear. Germline assignment: CDR1 SGHTA and CDR2 FQGTGA. This CDR3 has 15 amino acids. V was trimmed by 5 bases and J by 4 bases, leaving 15 bases between them. CDR3 nucleotides: TGTGCCAGCAGCCCCACCTTCCGTGTATACAATGAGCAGTTCTTC. It specifies CASSPTFRVYNEQFF.

In its sample, this clonotype was seen a few times. The chain recombines TRBV5-1 with TRBJ2-5; no firm D call. The CDR3 totals 12 residues. Germline V gene lookup returns CDR1 SGHRS and CDR2 YFSETQ. V dropped 0 bases and J dropped 5 bases, with 5 bases sitting between them. This CDR3 reads CASSLDVETQYF. The CDR3 DNA is TGCGCCAGCAGCTTGGATGTTGAGACCCAGTACTTC.

This chain's CDR3 is CAWSVADSLRGTQYF. In DNA, the CDR3 is TGTGCCTGGAGTGTTGCGGACTCCTTAAGGGGGACCCAGTACTTC. The chain carries TRBV30 and TRBJ2-5; either TRBD1 or TRBD2 may fit D (5 bases each). V lost 0 bases, J lost 7 bases, and 18 bases lay in between. The CDR3 is 15 amino acids. In germline, CDR1 is GTSNPN, CDR2 SVGIG (reference sequence).

This clonotype was observed a few times. The gene calls are TRBV9 and TRBJ2-5; unclear D gene. This CDR3 comprises 14 residues. Germline CDR1 reads SGDLS; CDR2 reads YYNGEE. V gave up 6 bases and J gave up 2 bases, with 14 bases separating them. The CDR3 region is CASKRSQEQETQYF. Written as DNA, the CDR3 is TGTGCCAGCAAACGTTCGCAGGAACAAGAGACCCAGTACTTC. Looking up the rest from reference TRBV9 and TRBJ2-5 gives the full variable domain: DSGVTQTPKHLITATGQRVTLRCSPRSGDLSVYWYQQSLDQGLQFLIQYYNGEERAKGNILERFSAQQFPDLHSELNLSSLELGDSALYFCASKRSQEQETQYFGPGTRLLVL.

At least ten counts were recorded for this clonotype. The J gene is TRBJ1-6, the V gene TRBV12-3 or TRBV12-4; a weak D match, TRBD1 (6 bases). The germline V and J ends were trimmed by 6 bases and 7 bases, with 19 bases remaining between them. The CDR3 is made up of 16 amino acids. The CDR3 spells CASSPGGLDRNSPLHF. CDR3 bases: TGTGCCAGCAGCCCGGGGGGGCTGGATAGGAATTCACCCCTCCACTTT.

This clonotype was recorded a few times. This chain uses TRBV12-3 or TRBV12-4 with TRBJ1-1; 7 bases are a match to TRBD1. V shed 5 bases, J shed 4 bases, and the junction held 7 bases outside the gene matches. The CDR3 consists of 14 residues. CDR3 amino acids: CASSEQGLGTEAFF. CDR3 coding DNA: TGTGCCAGCAGTGAACAGGGGTTAGGCACTGAAGCTTTCTTT.

V and J are TRBV5-1 and TRBJ2-3; D is perhaps TRBD1 or TRBD2 (5 bases each). CDR1 is SGHRS and CDR2 is YFSETQ in the germline V gene. CDR3 length: 14 residues. The V gene lost 4 bases and the J gene lost 4 bases, with 13 bases spanning the gap. The CDR3 sequence is CASSLGTRADTQYF. In nucleotides, the CDR3 is TGCGCCAGCAGCCTGGGGACGCGGGCAGATACGCAGTATTTT. The whole variable domain, filled in from reference TRBV5-1 and TRBJ2-3, reads KAGVTQTPRYLIKTRGQQVTLSCSPISGHRSVSWYQQTPGQGLQFLFEYFSETQRNKGNFPGRFSGRQFSNSRSEMNVSTLELGDSALYLCASSLGTRADTQYFGPGTRLTVL.

This clonotype occurred many times. This rearrangement joins TRBV7-9 to TRBJ2-1; no clear D gene. The CDR3 consists of 14 residues. Germline V CDR1 and CDR2: SEHNR, FQNEAQ (reference sequence). Deletions cut 6 bases from V and 0 bases from J, with 9 bases between. CDR3 region: CASRGLGSYNEQFF. The CDR3 region has the DNA TGTGCCAGCAGGGGTCTGGGCTCCTACAATGAGCAGTTCTTC.